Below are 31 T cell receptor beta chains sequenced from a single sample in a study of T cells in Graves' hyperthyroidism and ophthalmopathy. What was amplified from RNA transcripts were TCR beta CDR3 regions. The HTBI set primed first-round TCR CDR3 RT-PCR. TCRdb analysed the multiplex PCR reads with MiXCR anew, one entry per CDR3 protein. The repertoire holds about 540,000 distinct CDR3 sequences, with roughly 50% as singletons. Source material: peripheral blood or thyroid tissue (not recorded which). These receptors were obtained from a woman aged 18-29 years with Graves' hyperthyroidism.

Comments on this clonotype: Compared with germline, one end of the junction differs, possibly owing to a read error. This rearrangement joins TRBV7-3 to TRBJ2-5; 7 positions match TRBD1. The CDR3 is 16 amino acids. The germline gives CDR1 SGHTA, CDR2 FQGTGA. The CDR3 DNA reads TGTGCCAGCAGCCAAGATGAGGGCAGGGGGAAAGAGATCCAGTACTTC. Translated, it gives CASSQDEGRGKEIQYF.

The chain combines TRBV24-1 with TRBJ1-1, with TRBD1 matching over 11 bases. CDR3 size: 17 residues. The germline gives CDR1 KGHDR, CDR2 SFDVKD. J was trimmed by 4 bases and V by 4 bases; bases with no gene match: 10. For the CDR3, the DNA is TGTGCCACCAGTGAGTCCGGGACAGGGGGTGAGGGCACTGAAGCTTTCTTT. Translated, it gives CATSESGTGGEGTEAFF.

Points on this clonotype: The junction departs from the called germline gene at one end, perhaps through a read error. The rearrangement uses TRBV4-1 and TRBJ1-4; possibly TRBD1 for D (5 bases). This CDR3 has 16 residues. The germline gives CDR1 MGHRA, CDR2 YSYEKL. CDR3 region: CASSLGTSGTNEKLLF. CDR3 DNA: TGCGCCAGCAGCCTCGGGACTAGCGGAACTAATGAAAAACTGCTTTTT.

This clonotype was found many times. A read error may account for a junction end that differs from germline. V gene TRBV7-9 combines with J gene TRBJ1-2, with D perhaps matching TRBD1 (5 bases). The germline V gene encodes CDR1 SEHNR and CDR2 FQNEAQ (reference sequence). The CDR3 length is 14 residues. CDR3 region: CASSSGATVYDYTF. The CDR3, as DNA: TGTGCCAGCAGCTCCGGGGCGACAGTCTATGACTACACCTTC.

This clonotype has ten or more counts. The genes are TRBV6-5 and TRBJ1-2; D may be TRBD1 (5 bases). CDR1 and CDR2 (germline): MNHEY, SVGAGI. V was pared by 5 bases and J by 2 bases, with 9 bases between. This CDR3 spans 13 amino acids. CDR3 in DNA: TGTGCCAGCAGTACGGGGCACAACTATGGCTACACCTTC. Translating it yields CASSTGHNYGYTF.

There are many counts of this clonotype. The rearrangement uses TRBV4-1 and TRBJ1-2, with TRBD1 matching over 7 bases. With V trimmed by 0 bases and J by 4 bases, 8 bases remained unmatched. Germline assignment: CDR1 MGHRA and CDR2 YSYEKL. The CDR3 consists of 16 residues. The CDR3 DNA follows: TGCGCCAGCAGCCAAGATACGCAGGGGGGATTCTATGGCTACACCTTC. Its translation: CASSQDTQGGFYGYTF.

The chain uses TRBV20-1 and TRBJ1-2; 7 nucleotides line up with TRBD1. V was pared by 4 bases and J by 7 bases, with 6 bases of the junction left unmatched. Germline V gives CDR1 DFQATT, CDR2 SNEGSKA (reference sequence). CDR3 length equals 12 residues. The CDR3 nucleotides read TGCAGTGCTACCCAGGGGGGGCGTGGCTACACCTTC. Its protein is CSATQGGRGYTF.

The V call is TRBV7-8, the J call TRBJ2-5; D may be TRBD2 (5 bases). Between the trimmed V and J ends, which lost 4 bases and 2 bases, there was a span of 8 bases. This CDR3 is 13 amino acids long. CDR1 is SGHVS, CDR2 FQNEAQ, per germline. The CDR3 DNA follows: TGTGCCAGCAGCTCCGGGAAGCAAGAGACCCAGTACTTC. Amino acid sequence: CASSSGKQETQYF.

In DNA, the CDR3 is TGTGCCACCAGCAGAGATGAGACTAGTCGAAGTAGGGTCGAGACCCAGTACTTC. Translation gives CATSRDETSRSRVETQYF. This chain links TRBV15 with TRBJ2-5; TRBD2 is a possible D gene (6 bases). This CDR3 has 18 amino acids. Germline-derived CDR1 and CDR2 are LNHNV and YYDKDF (reference sequence). V was trimmed by 0 bases and J by 5 bases, leaving 22 bases between them.

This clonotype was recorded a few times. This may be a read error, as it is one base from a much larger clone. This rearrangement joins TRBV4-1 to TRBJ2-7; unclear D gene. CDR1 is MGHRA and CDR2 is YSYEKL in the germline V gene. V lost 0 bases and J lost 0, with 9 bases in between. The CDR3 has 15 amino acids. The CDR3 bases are TGCGCCAGCAGCCAAGATACTCTCCGCTCCTACGAGCAGTACTTC. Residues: CASSQDTLRSYEQYF.

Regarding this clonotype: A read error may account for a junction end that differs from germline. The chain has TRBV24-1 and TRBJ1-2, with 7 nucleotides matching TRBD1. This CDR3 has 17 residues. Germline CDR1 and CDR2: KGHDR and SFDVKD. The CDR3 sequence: CATNDLTPGTEVYGYTF. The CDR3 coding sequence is TGTGCCACCAATGATTTGACCCCCGGGACAGAAGTCTATGGCTACACCTTC.

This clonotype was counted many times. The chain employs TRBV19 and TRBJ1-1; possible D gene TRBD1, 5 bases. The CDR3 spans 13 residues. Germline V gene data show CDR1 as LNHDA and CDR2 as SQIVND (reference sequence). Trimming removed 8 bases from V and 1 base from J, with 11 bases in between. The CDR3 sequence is CASGGVKNTEAFF. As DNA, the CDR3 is TGTGCCAGTGGGGGAGTTAAGAACACTGAAGCTTTCTTT.

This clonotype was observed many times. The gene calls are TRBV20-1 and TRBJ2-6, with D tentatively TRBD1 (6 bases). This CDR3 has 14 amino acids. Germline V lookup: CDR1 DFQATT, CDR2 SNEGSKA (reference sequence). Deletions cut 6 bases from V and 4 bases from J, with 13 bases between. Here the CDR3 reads CSARRQGGANVLTF. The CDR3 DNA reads TGCAGTGCCAGACGCCAGGGGGGGGCCAACGTCCTGACTTTC.

The CDR3 region is CSASFHQRRNTGELFF. CDR3 sequence (DNA): TGCAGTGCTAGTTTTCATCAGAGAAGGAACACCGGGGAGCTGTTTTTT. This chain joins TRBV20-1 and TRBJ2-2, with D hard to call. From germline, CDR1 is DFQATT and CDR2 SNEGSKA (reference sequence). The CDR3 has 16 residues. The ends were cut back, 3 bases at V and 1 base at J, with 15 bases in the middle.

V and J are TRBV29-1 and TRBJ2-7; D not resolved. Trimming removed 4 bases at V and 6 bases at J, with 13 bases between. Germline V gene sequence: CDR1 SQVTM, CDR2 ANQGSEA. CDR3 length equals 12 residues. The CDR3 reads CSVVGQNAEQYF. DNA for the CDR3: TGCAGCGTTGTAGGCCAAAACGCCGAGCAGTACTTC.

The CDR3 bases are TGTGCCAGCAAACCCGGGACAGGGGGCGGAAAACTGTTTTTT. Residues: CASKPGTGGGKLFF. The chain uses TRBV7-9 and TRBJ1-4, with TRBD1 matching 12 bases. Germline loops: CDR1 SEHNR, CDR2 FQNEAQ (reference sequence). The J segment lost 10 bases and the V segment lost 7 bases, leaving 7 bases of the junction unmatched. The CDR3 loop spans 14 amino acids.

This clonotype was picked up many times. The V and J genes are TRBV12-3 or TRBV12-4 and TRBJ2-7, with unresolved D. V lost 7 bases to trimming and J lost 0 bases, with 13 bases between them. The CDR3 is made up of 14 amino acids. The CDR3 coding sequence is TGTGCCAGCACCTCAGGTCCGAGCTCCTACGAGCAGTACTTC. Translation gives CASTSGPSSYEQYF.

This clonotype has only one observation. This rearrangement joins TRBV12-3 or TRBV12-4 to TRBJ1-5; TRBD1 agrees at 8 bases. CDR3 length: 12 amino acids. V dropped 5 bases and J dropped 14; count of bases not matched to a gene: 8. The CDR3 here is CASSGGQGYEHF. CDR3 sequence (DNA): TGTGCCAGCAGTGGAGGACAGGGCTACGAGCATTTT.

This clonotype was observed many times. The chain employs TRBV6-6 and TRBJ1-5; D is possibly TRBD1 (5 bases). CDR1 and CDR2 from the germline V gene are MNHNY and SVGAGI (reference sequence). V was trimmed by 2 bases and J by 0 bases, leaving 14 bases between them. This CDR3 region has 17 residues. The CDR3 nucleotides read TGTGCCAGCAGTTACGAGGGGCGCGATTATAGCAATCAGCCCCAGCATTTT. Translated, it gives CASSYEGRDYSNQPQHF.

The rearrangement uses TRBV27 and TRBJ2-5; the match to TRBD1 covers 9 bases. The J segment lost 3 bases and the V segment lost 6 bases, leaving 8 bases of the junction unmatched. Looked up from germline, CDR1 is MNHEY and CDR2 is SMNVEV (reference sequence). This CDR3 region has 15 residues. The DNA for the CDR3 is TGTGCCAGCAGGCGGACAGGGGCAACCGAAGAGACCCAGTACTTC. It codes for CASRRTGATEETQYF.

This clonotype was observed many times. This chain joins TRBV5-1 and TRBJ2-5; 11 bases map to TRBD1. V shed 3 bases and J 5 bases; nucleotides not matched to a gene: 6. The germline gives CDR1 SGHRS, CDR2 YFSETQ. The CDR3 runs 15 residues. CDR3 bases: TGCGCCAGCAGCTGGACAGGGGGCTTTAGGGAGACCCAGTACTTC. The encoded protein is CASSWTGGFRETQYF.

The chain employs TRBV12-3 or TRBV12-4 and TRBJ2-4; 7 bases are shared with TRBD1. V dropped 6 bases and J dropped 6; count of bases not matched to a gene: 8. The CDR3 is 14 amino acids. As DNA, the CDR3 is TGTGCCAGCAGGCGCACCGGGGACAGAAACATTCAGTACTTC. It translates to CASRRTGDRNIQYF.

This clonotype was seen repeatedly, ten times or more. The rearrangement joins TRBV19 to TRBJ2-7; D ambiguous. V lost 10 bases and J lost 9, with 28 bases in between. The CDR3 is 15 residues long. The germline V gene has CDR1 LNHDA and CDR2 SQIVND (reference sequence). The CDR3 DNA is TGTGCCACCGGCCCCCAAGGACGGGCAGAGTCTGTGCAGTACTTC. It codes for CATGPQGRAESVQYF. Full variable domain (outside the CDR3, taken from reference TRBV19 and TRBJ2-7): DGGITQSPKYLFRKEGQNVTLSCEQNLNHDAMYWYRQDPGQGLRLIYYSQIVNDFQKGDIAEGYSVSREKKESFPLTVTSAQKNPTAFYLCATGPQGRAESVQYFGPGTRLTVT.

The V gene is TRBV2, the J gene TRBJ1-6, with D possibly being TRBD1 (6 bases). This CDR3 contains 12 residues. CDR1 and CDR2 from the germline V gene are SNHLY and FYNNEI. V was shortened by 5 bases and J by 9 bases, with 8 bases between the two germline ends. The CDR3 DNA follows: TGTGCCAGCAGTACAGGGTCTTCACCCCTCCACTTT. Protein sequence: CASSTGSSPLHF.

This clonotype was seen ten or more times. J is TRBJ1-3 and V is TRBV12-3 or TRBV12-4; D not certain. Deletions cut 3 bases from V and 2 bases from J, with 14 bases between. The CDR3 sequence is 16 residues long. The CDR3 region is CASSFRRGPPGNTIYF. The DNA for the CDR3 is TGTGCCAGCAGTTTCCGCCGAGGCCCACCTGGAAACACCATATATTTT.

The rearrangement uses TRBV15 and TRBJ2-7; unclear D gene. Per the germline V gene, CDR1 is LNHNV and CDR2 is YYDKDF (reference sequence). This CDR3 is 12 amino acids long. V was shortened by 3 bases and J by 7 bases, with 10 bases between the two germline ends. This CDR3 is CATSSYGREQYF. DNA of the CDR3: TGTGCCACCAGCAGTTACGGAAGGGAGCAGTACTTC.

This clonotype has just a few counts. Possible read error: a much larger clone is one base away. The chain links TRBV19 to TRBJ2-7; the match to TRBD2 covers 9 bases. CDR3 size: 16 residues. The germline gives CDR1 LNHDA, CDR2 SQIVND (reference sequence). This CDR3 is CASSLARGGRAYEQCF. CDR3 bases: TGTGCCAGCAGCTTAGCTCGAGGCGGGAGGGCCTACGAGCAGTGCTTC. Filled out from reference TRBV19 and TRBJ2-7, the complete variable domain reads DGGITQSPKYLFRKEGQNVTLSCEQNLNHDAMYWYRQDPGQGLRLIYYSQIVNDFQKGDIAEGYSVSREKKESFPLTVTSAQKNPTAFYLCASSLARGGRAYEQCFGPGTRLTVT.

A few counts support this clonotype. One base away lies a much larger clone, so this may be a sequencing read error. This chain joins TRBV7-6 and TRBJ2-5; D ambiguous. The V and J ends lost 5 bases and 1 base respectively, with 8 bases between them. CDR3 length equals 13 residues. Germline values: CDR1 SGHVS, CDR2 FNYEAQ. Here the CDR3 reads CASSGPTQETQYF. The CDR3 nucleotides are TGTGCCAGCAGCGGGCCTACCCAAGAGACCCAGTACTTC.

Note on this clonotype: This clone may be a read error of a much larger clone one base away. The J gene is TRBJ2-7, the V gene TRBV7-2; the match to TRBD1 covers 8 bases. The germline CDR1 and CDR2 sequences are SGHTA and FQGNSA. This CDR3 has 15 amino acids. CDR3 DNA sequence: TGTGCCGGCAGCTTTCTGACAGGGGTCTCCTACGAGCAGTACTTC. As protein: CAGSFLTGVSYEQYF.

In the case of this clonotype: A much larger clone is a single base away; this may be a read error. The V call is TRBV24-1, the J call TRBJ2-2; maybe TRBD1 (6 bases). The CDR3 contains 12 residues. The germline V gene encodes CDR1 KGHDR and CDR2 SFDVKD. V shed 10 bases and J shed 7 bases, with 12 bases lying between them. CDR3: CATSGANGELFF. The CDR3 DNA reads TGTGCCACTTCAGGGGCAAACGGGGAGCTGTTTTTT.

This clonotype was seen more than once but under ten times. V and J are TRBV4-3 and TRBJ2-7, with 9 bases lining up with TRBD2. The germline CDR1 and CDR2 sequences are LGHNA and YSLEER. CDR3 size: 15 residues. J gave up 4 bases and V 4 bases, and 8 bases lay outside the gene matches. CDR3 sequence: CASSRSGTSKYEQYF. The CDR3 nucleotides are TGCGCCAGCAGCCGCTCCGGGACTAGCAAATACGAGCAGTACTTC.